Each of the 32 T cell receptor beta chains below was sequenced from the same sample in a study of CXCR3-negative and CXCR3-positive naive CD8 T cells. These TCRs are of unknown antigen specificity. UMI labels and 5' RACE were used to prepare the TRB cDNA libraries. TCRdb reprocessed the 5' RACE reads and reports one entry per CDR3 protein, with no DNA. The sample totals 130,000 to 150,000 distinct CDR3 sequences. Study observations and caveats: Compared with CXCR3-negative naive cells, CXCR3-positive naive cells showed more hydrophobic TRB CDR3s.

Sequenced material: naive CXCR3+ CD8+ T cells from blood. Sample subset: CD45RO-CCR7+CD27+CD95- naive CD8+ T cells expressing CXCR3 (TNR3+). The receptors were sampled from a human donor in good health. Some clones in this sample may be carry-over from other donors' samples.

The chain combines TRBV29-1 with TRBJ2-5; as DNA is missing, the TRBD1 call by TCRdb cannot be tested. The CDR3 covers 12 residues. Germline-derived CDR1 and CDR2 are SQVTM and ANQGSEA. This CDR3 reads CSVYDRGETQYF.

The rearrangement joins TRBV12-3 or TRBV12-4 to TRBJ1-5; with no DNA, the TCRdb D assignment of TRBD1 cannot be verified. The CDR3 totals 17 residues. The CDR3 protein is CASSLGQGSALWQPQHF.

The rearrangement joins TRBV6-1 to TRBJ2-1. Germline CDR1 and CDR2: MNHNS and SASEGT. This CDR3 comprises 14 residues. CDR3: CASSELGAYNEQFF.

The rearrangement links TRBV7-2 to TRBJ1-1; TCRdb designates TRBD1, a call that cannot be tested without DNA. The CDR3 spans 15 residues. Per the germline V gene, CDR1 is SGHTA and CDR2 is FQGNSA. The CDR3 spells CASSLYGGDITEAFF. The variable domain in full, completed from reference TRBV7-2 and TRBJ1-1, reads GAGVSQSPSNKVTEKGKDVELRCDPISGHTALYWYRQSLGQGLEFLIYFQGNSAPDKSGLPSDRFSAERTGGSVSTLTIQRTQQEDSAVYLCASSLYGGDITEAFFGQGTRLTVV.

This sequence joins TRBV11-2 and TRBJ2-7. The CDR3 runs 13 residues. In germline, CDR1 is SGHAT, CDR2 FQNNGV. This chain's CDR3 is CASSPELGYEQYF.

The chain links TRBV6-6 to TRBJ2-5; the D call from TCRdb, TRBD2, cannot be confirmed without DNA. The CDR3 loop spans 15 amino acids. The germline V gene has CDR1 MNHNY and CDR2 SVGAGI (reference sequence). CDR3 in amino acids: CASSYVGRTKETQYF.

This chain links TRBV7-9 with TRBJ1-2. The CDR3 runs to 13 residues. Germline V gene sequence: CDR1 SEHNR, CDR2 FQNEAQ (reference sequence). CDR3: CASSLGSIFDYTF.

The rearrangement uses TRBV29-1 and TRBJ1-2; the TCRdb call, TRBD1, lacks DNA for checking. Per the germline V gene, CDR1 is SQVTM and CDR2 is ANQGSEA. The CDR3 totals 15 residues. The CDR3 is CSAVFIMTGEYGYTF.

The J gene is TRBJ2-1, the V gene TRBV10-1; the TCRdb D gene call, TRBD2, has no DNA to confirm it. The CDR3 runs 13 residues. Germline loops: CDR1 WNHNN, CDR2 SYGVQD (reference sequence). CDR3 protein: CASSSGLDNEQFF.

This sequence joins TRBV6-5 and TRBJ2-3; TCRdb's D gene call, TRBD2, goes unchecked for lack of DNA. This CDR3 is 13 amino acids long. CDR1 and CDR2 from the germline V gene are MNHEY and SVGAGI. The CDR3 loop is CASAGESTDTQYF.

The chain has TRBV6-6 and TRBJ2-4; absent DNA, TCRdb's TRBD2 call cannot be checked. Germline V lookup: CDR1 MNHNY, CDR2 SVGAGI (reference sequence). The CDR3 sequence is 22 residues long. CDR3 protein: CASSYPLRADDLAGVAKNIQYF.

The rearrangement uses TRBV6-5 and TRBJ2-7; TCRdb returns TRBD2, unconfirmable since there is no DNA. There are 15 residues in the CDR3. Germline CDR1 reads MNHEY; CDR2 reads SVGAGI. CDR3 region: CASSYGAGGVYEQYF.

This sequence joins TRBV29-1 and TRBJ2-2; TCRdb's D gene call, TRBD1, goes unchecked for lack of DNA. This CDR3 comprises 12 residues. Per the germline V gene, CDR1 is SQVTM and CDR2 is ANQGSEA. The CDR3 region is CSVATGAGELFF.

V gene TRBV28 combines with J gene TRBJ2-1; TCRdb proposes TRBD2, but this gene call is untestable without DNA. In germline, CDR1 is MDHEN, CDR2 SYDVKM. CDR3 size: 15 residues. The CDR3 sequence is CASSFSGRALDEQFF.

Here the CDR3 reads CAISEGPGTEAFF. The J gene is TRBJ1-1, the V gene TRBV10-3; the TRBD1 assignment by TCRdb is unverifiable without DNA. CDR1 ENHRY and CDR2 SYGVKD come from the germline V gene. CDR3 size: 13 residues.

The chain employs TRBV4-2 and TRBJ2-1; the TCRdb D gene call, TRBD1, has no DNA to confirm it. This CDR3 is built from 15 residues. Germline CDR1 reads LGHNA; CDR2 reads YNFKEQ. CDR3 protein: CASSQLQGADNEQFF.

The chain is built from TRBV7-2 and TRBJ2-7. CDR3 length: 14 residues. Germline CDR1 is SGHTA and CDR2 is FQGNSA. CDR3 amino acids: CASTLGGNYYEQYF.

This CDR3 is CSATTVRSYEQYF. The chain is built from TRBV29-1 and TRBJ2-7; TCRdb gives TRBD1 as the D gene, but with no DNA this cannot be confirmed. The length of the CDR3 is 13 residues. Germline V lookup: CDR1 SQVTM, CDR2 ANQGSEA.

The rearrangement joins TRBV7-9 to TRBJ2-2. CDR1 and CDR2 (germline): SEHNR, FQNEAQ (reference sequence). The CDR3 is made up of 12 amino acids. CDR3: CATIQNTGELFF.

The chain is built from TRBV20-1 and TRBJ1-5; TCRdb's D call of TRBD1 is untestable without DNA. The CDR3 covers 16 residues. Germline V lookup: CDR1 DFQATT, CDR2 SNEGSKA (reference sequence). The CDR3 reads CSARGRGPYSNQPQHF.

The CDR3: CASSFGGFSTDTQYF. This chain links TRBV7-9 with TRBJ2-3; absent DNA, TCRdb's TRBD2 call cannot be checked. The CDR3 totals 15 residues. Germline CDR1 is SEHNR and CDR2 is FQNEAQ (reference sequence).

The chain joins TRBV27 to TRBJ1-1; lacking DNA, the TRBD1 call made by TCRdb goes unchecked. Germline V gene sequence: CDR1 MNHEY, CDR2 SMNVEV (reference sequence). The length of the CDR3 is 14 residues. The CDR3 protein is CASSLGGGDTEAFF.

The chain combines TRBV29-1 with TRBJ1-1; the D call from TCRdb, TRBD1, cannot be confirmed without DNA. The V gene's germline CDR1 is SQVTM and CDR2 ANQGSEA. The CDR3 has 13 residues. CDR3 sequence: CSVRTGLNTEAFF.

The J gene is TRBJ2-3, the V gene TRBV29-1. Per the germline V gene, CDR1 is SQVTM and CDR2 is ANQGSEA. The CDR3 length is 14 residues. CDR3 sequence reads: CSVDDRRNTDTQYF.

J is TRBJ2-1 and V is TRBV7-9. Germline CDR1 reads SEHNR; CDR2 reads FQNEAQ (reference sequence). This CDR3 has 15 amino acids. The CDR3 here is CASSLAGISYNEQFF.

V and J are TRBV4-1 and TRBJ2-2; the TCRdb D gene call, TRBD1, has no DNA to confirm it. Germline V lookup: CDR1 MGHRA, CDR2 YSYEKL. The CDR3 spans 14 residues. This CDR3 is CASSPARAVGELFF.

The V call is TRBV14, the J call TRBJ2-7. Looked up from germline, CDR1 is SGHDN and CDR2 is FVKESK. The CDR3 is made up of 13 amino acids. The CDR3 is CDLRLDSSYEQYF.

The genes are TRBV9 and TRBJ1-2; TCRdb indicates TRBD1, and absent DNA this call remains unverified. The CDR3 loop spans 16 amino acids. In germline, CDR1 is SGDLS, CDR2 YYNGEE. This CDR3 is CAGSEGTGYVNYGYTF.

The chain is built from TRBV7-6 and TRBJ2-3; TCRdb outputs TRBD2, but without DNA this stays unchecked. From germline, CDR1 is SGHVS and CDR2 FNYEAQ. This CDR3 has 16 amino acids. CDR3 loop: CASSRYSGGSTDTQYF. The full variable domain, in which reference TRBV7-6 and TRBJ2-3 provide the parts outside the CDR3, is GAGVSQSPRYKVTKRGQDVALRCDPISGHVSLYWYRQALGQGPEFLTYFNYEAQQDKSGLPNDRFSAERPEGSISTLTIQRTEQRDSAMYRCASSRYSGGSTDTQYFGPGTRLTVL.

The chain links TRBV5-1 to TRBJ1-1; TCRdb's D call, TRBD1, is unchecked because there is no DNA. CDR1 is SGHRS and CDR2 is YFSETQ in the germline V gene. The CDR3 runs to 13 residues. CDR3 in amino acids: CASSSGDRSEAFF.

CDR3 loop: CSARPIRTGIEKLFF. The chain links TRBV20-1 to TRBJ1-4; TCRdb picks TRBD1, but there is no DNA to check that call. CDR3 length equals 15 residues. Germline V lookup: CDR1 DFQATT, CDR2 SNEGSKA (reference sequence).

The chain is built from TRBV29-1 and TRBJ2-7; TCRdb designates TRBD1, a call that cannot be tested without DNA. The CDR3 totals 12 residues. Germline loops: CDR1 SQVTM, CDR2 ANQGSEA. CDR3 in amino acids: CSVPDGAYEQYF.